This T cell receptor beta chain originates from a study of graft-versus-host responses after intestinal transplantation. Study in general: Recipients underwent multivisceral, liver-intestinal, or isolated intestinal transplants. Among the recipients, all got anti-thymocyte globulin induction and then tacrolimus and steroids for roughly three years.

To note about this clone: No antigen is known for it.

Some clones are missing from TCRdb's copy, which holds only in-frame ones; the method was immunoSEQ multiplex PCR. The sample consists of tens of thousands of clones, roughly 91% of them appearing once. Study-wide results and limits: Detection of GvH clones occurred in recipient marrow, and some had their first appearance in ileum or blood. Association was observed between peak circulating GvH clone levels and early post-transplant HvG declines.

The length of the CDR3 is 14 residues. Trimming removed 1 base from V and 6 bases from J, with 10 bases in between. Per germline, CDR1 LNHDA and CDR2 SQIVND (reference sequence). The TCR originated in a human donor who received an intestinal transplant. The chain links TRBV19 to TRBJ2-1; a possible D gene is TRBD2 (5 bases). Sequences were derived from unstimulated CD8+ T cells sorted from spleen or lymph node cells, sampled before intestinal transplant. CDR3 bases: TGTGCCAGTAGTATAGTAGGACTGTCCAATGAGCAGTTCTTC. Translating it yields CASSIVGLSNEQFF. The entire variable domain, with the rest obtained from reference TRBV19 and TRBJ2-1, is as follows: DGGITQSPKYLFRKEGQNVTLSCEQNLNHDAMYWYRQDPGQGLRLIYYSQIVNDFQKGDIAEGYSVSREKKESFPLTVTSAQKNPTAFYLCASSIVGLSNEQFFGPGTRLTVL.